This T cell receptor (beta chain) was sequenced during a study of blood T cell repertoires in COVID-19. Study context: The United States, Italy and Spain provided the acute and convalescent COVID-19 samples.

In the authors' workflow: Cell counts per sample came from amplifying reference gene primers. TCRdb's copy holds only in-frame clones and misses some; the assay was immunoSEQ multiplex PCR. The DNA was the basis for D and trimming; V, J and clone size are from that table. Of 150,000 to 200,000 clones listed, almost 80% were seen once; the top ten hold roughly a sixth. What was sequenced was peripheral blood. This TCR was sampled from a man in his 60s with active or convalescent COVID-19.

The CDR3 coding sequence is TGTGCCAGCAGTTCCAACAGGGGAAAGCAGCATTTT. This codes for CASSSNRGKQHF. This chain links TRBV12-3 or TRBV12-4 with TRBJ1-5; 7 bases are shared with TRBD1. The trim removed 4 bases at V and 13 bases at J, leaving 7 bases unmatched. The CDR3 totals 12 residues.